The next 6 T cell receptor beta chains were all read from a single sample in a study of T cells expressing NK-cell markers (dated by TCRdb to about 2020). Libraries were made using 5' RACE. The instrument given in TCRdb is Illumina HiSeq 2000. Based on TCRdb reprocessing of the reads, there is one entry per CDR3 protein sequence, and DNA is missing. The table of this sample itemizes roughly 450,000 distinct CDR3 sequences. The ten top clones hold more than 1.4% of the sample. Material for sequencing was blood T cells: a sorted CD56 or NKG2C T cell subset, CD4+ or CD8+ T cells, or bulk PBMC T cells (not recorded which). The receptors shown here come from a woman between 50 and 59 years old in good health. Donor details come from another sample of the same person, matched by shared clones.

This CDR3 is CASGDREKETQYF. The chain links TRBV12-3 or TRBV12-4 to TRBJ2-5; absent DNA, TCRdb's TRBD1 call cannot be checked. The CDR3 spans 13 residues.

The V call is TRBV11-1, the J call TRBJ2-4; lacking DNA, the TRBD2 call made by TCRdb goes unchecked. Germline lookup yields CDR1 SGHAT and CDR2 FQDESV (reference sequence). This CDR3 is built from 17 residues. The CDR3: CASSLGLAGVGKNIQYF.

The genes are TRBV24-1 and TRBJ2-1; TCRdb reports TRBD2, a call that lacks DNA to check it against. This CDR3 contains 14 residues. The germline gives CDR1 KGHDR, CDR2 SFDVKD. The CDR3 sequence is CATSEPTTNNEQFF.

The chain recombines TRBV6-5 with TRBJ1-6. The CDR3 extends over 17 amino acids. The V gene's germline CDR1 is MNHEY and CDR2 SVGAGI. The CDR3 loop reads CASSYSRAGRVESPLHF.

The chain is built from TRBV5-1 and TRBJ2-2; no DNA is available, so the TRBD1 call from TCRdb remains unchecked. The CDR3 consists of 16 residues. In germline, CDR1 is SGHRS, CDR2 YFSETQ. The CDR3 spells CASSLVVRGNTGELFF.

The rearrangement uses TRBV29-1 and TRBJ1-1; the D call of TRBD1 rests on TCRdb alone, since no DNA is present to check it. The CDR3 spans 14 residues. Germline-derived CDR1 and CDR2 are SQVTM and ANQGSEA. The CDR3 protein is CSVEYNRVNTEAFF.